Following are 29 T cell receptor beta chains from one sample sequenced in a study of patients and donors after allogeneic stem cell transplantation. TCRdb re-called the RT-PCR reads with MiXCR, one entry per CDR3 protein. The sample yields about 400,000 distinct CDR3 sequences, 16% seen once. The sample taken for sequencing was blood, either unsorted or a sorted T cell fraction (not recorded which). The source of these receptors is a human donor who was either an allogeneic HSCT recipient or a stem cell or donor lymphocyte infusion donor (not recorded which). It is not recorded whose cells these are; they may come from a transplant donor.

This clonotype was seen a few times. This chain links TRBV25-1 with TRBJ1-1; D is possibly TRBD1 (5 bases). The V end lost 1 base, the J end lost 4 bases, and 16 bases lay between the germline ends. Germline loops: CDR1 MGHDK, CDR2 SYGVNS. This CDR3 comprises 16 residues. CDR3 protein: CASSEFEPGGSTEAFF. In nucleotides, the CDR3 is TGTGCCAGCAGTGAATTTGAACCGGGGGGAAGCACTGAAGCTTTCTTT. The full variable domain, completed using reference TRBV25-1 and TRBJ1-1, is EADIYQTPRYLVIGTGKKITLECSQTMGHDKMYWYQQDPGMELHLIHYSYGVNSTEKGDLSSESTVSRIRTEHFPLTLESARPSHTSQYLCASSEFEPGGSTEAFFGQGTRLTVV.

This clonotype was found many times. The chain has TRBV12-3 or TRBV12-4 and TRBJ2-1; no definite D call. V lost 2 bases to trimming and J lost 4 bases, with 6 bases between them. This CDR3 contains 13 residues. In DNA, the CDR3 is TGTGCCAGCAGTTTAAAACCTTACAATGAGCAGTTCTTC. It yields the protein CASSLKPYNEQFF.

The chain employs TRBV7-9 and TRBJ1-4, with D uncertain. This CDR3 spans 15 amino acids. V lost 2 bases and J lost 0, with 7 bases in between. The germline V gene encodes CDR1 SEHNR and CDR2 FQNEAQ (reference sequence). CDR3 loop: CASSLLAPTNEKLFF. Written as DNA, the CDR3 is TGTGCCAGCAGCTTACTGGCTCCAACTAATGAAAAACTGTTTTTT.

This clonotype was counted only a few times. The V call is TRBV3-1, the J call TRBJ2-5; D uncertain. The CDR3 loop spans 14 amino acids. Germline V gene data show CDR1 as LGHDT and CDR2 as YNNKEL (reference sequence). Trimming left V 4 bases short and J 7 bases short, with 16 bases between. This chain's CDR3 is CASSPQAIVGTQYF. DNA for the CDR3: TGTGCCAGCAGCCCCCAAGCTATAGTGGGGACCCAGTACTTC.

The chain recombines TRBV5-1 with TRBJ2-1; 9 bases agree with TRBD2. Trimming took 6 bases from V and 0 from J; bases not matched to a gene: 10. This CDR3 is 17 amino acids long. From germline, CDR1 is SGHRS and CDR2 YFSETQ. The CDR3 reads CASTKKKTSGSYNEQFF. The CDR3 region has the DNA TGCGCCAGCACGAAGAAAAAGACTAGCGGCTCCTACAATGAGCAGTTCTTC.

V usage is TRBV20-1 and J usage is TRBJ2-4; D call uncertain. The CDR3 extends over 13 amino acids. The V end lost 5 bases, the J end lost 2 bases, and 10 bases lay between the germline ends. Germline-derived CDR1 and CDR2 are DFQATT and SNEGSKA (reference sequence). CDR3 protein: CSAPAETKNIQYF. DNA of the CDR3: TGCAGTGCTCCCGCGGAAACCAAAAACATTCAGTACTTC.

The rearrangement joins TRBV19 to TRBJ2-1; 9 positions agree with TRBD1. Germline CDR1 LNHDA, CDR2 SQIVND (reference sequence). The CDR3 runs 13 residues. Trimming removed 5 bases from V and 7 bases from J; junction bases left unmatched: 3. CDR3 coding DNA: TGTGCCAGTAGTGGGGACAGGGCAAATGAGCAGTTCTTC. It codes for CASSGDRANEQFF.

Only a few counts were recorded for this clonotype. The rearrangement uses TRBV7-3 and TRBJ2-3, with 7 bases identical to TRBD1. After removal of 5 bases from V and 2 bases from J, the junction contained 7 bases not matched to a gene. This CDR3 spans 15 amino acids. Germline assignment: CDR1 SGHTA and CDR2 FQGTGA. CDR3 amino acids: CASSLTGVITDTQYF. The DNA of the CDR3 is TGTGCCAGCAGCCTCACAGGGGTGATCACAGATACGCAGTATTTT.

This clonotype was seen only a few times. The chain employs TRBV29-1 and TRBJ1-2; the D gene is possibly TRBD1 (6 bases). The V end was cut by 7 bases, the J end by 0 bases, with 12 bases between. The CDR3 sequence is 13 residues long. Germline V gene lookup returns CDR1 SQVTM and CDR2 ANQGSEA. CDR3 loop: CSARTDTNYGYTF. The CDR3 DNA follows: TGCAGCGCCCGGACAGATACTAACTATGGCTACACCTTC.

This clonotype was seen once. V is TRBV9 and J is TRBJ2-2, with D possibly TRBD1 on 5 matching bases. The germline CDR1 and CDR2 sequences are SGDLS and YYNGEE. Trimming removed 3 bases from V and 5 bases from J, with 17 bases in between. CDR3 length: 16 residues. This CDR3 is CASSDRQKGNTGELFF. The CDR3 coding sequence is TGTGCCAGCAGCGACCGACAGAAAGGGAATACCGGGGAGCTGTTTTTT.

In this sample, this clonotype turned up a few times. The rearrangement links TRBV5-1 to TRBJ2-5, with D possibly TRBD2 on 6 matching bases. V lost 4 bases, J lost 2 bases, and 18 bases lay in between. There are 16 residues in the CDR3. Looked up from germline, CDR1 is SGHRS and CDR2 is YFSETQ. The CDR3: CASSADYRWGQETQYF. The CDR3 nucleotides are TGCGCCAGCAGCGCGGACTACCGCTGGGGGCAAGAGACCCAGTACTTC.

This clonotype was counted a few times. The chain has TRBV7-2 and TRBJ2-7; 8 positions match TRBD2. The CDR3 totals 15 residues. Trimming took 2 bases from V and 7 from J; bases not matched to a gene: 10. In germline, CDR1 is SGHTA, CDR2 FQGNSA. CDR3 in DNA: TGTGCCAGCAGCTTAACTAACGGACTAGCTGGAGAGCAGTACTTC. It codes for CASSLTNGLAGEQYF.

This clonotype was seen many times. The chain recombines TRBV12-3 or TRBV12-4 with TRBJ2-3; D might be TRBD2 (6 bases). The V end lost 5 bases, the J end lost 2 bases, and 14 bases lay between the germline ends. CDR3 length: 15 residues. The CDR3 reads CASSPRDFTTDTQYF. In DNA form, the CDR3 reads TGTGCCAGCAGTCCACGGGACTTCACCACAGATACGCAGTATTTT.

This rearrangement joins TRBV20-1 to TRBJ2-3; D call uncertain. Deletions cut 5 bases from V and 3 bases from J, with 9 bases between. CDR3 length equals 12 residues. CDR1 is DFQATT and CDR2 is SNEGSKA in the germline V gene (reference sequence). The CDR3 nucleotides read TGCAGTGCTCTGAGCCCAACAGATACGCAGTATTTT. It encodes CSALSPTDTQYF.

This clonotype was seen just once. In DNA, the CDR3 is TGCGCCAGCAGAGCGAACATGGACAACCTGGGGTCACCCCTCCACTTT. Amino acids: CASRANMDNLGSPLHF. V usage is TRBV5-1 and J usage is TRBJ1-6; the D gene is possibly TRBD1 (5 bases). The V gene lost 5 bases and the J gene lost 10 bases, with 22 bases spanning the gap. This CDR3 is built from 16 residues. Per the germline V gene, CDR1 is SGHRS and CDR2 is YFSETQ.

The rearrangement links TRBV5-1 to TRBJ1-6, with 8 bases that match TRBD1. Germline assignment: CDR1 SGHRS and CDR2 YFSETQ. This CDR3 comprises 20 residues. After removal of 1 base from V and 1 base from J, the junction contained 13 bases not matched to a gene. CDR3 DNA sequence: TGCGCCAGCAGCTTGTGGGGGATCGCCGGACAGGGTTCCTATAATTCACCCCTCCACTTT. Protein sequence: CASSLWGIAGQGSYNSPLHF.

This chain uses TRBV20-1 with TRBJ1-4, with D maybe TRBD1 (5 bases). CDR1 DFQATT and CDR2 SNEGSKA come from the germline V gene (reference sequence). The germline V and J ends were trimmed by 6 bases and 3 bases, with 14 bases remaining between them. The CDR3 runs to 14 residues. The DNA for the CDR3 is TGCAGTGCCAGATGGGACGGGTCTAATGAAAAACTGTTTTTT. Its protein is CSARWDGSNEKLFF.

The chain has TRBV20-1 and TRBJ2-1, with TRBD2 matching over 10 bases. Losses at the gene ends were 2 bases for V and 0 bases for J; bases not matched to a gene: 10. The CDR3 spans 18 residues. The germline V gene has CDR1 DFQATT and CDR2 SNEGSKA (reference sequence). The CDR3 nucleotides read TGCAGTGCTAGACAATTAGCGGGAGGCCGCAGCTCCTACAATGAGCAGTTCTTC. Translated: CSARQLAGGRSSYNEQFF.

This clonotype was recorded at least ten times. In DNA form, the CDR3 reads TGCAGTGCTTCACAGGGAATCGAAAACATTCAGTACTTC. Translated: CSASQGIENIQYF. The chain links TRBV20-1 to TRBJ2-4; D might be TRBD1 (6 bases). The V end lost 5 bases, the J end lost 5 bases, and 13 bases lay between the germline ends. Germline assignment: CDR1 DFQATT and CDR2 SNEGSKA (reference sequence). There are 13 residues in the CDR3.

This clonotype was observed many times. The chain recombines TRBV5-1 with TRBJ2-7, with no clear D. Trimming removed 0 bases at V and 0 bases at J, with 13 bases between. The germline gives CDR1 SGHRS, CDR2 YFSETQ. The CDR3 has 16 amino acids. Here the CDR3 DNA reads TGCGCCAGCAGCTTGGGGGTGGCACGGTACTCCTACGAGCAGTACTTC. This codes for CASSLGVARYSYEQYF. Variable domain in full (rest from reference TRBV5-1 and TRBJ2-7): KAGVTQTPRYLIKTRGQQVTLSCSPISGHRSVSWYQQTPGQGLQFLFEYFSETQRNKGNFPGRFSGRQFSNSRSEMNVSTLELGDSALYLCASSLGVARYSYEQYFGPGTRLTVT.

This clonotype turned up a few times. The chain couples TRBV5-1 to TRBJ2-3; D could derive from TRBD1 or TRBD2 (5 bases each). The germline CDR1 and CDR2 sequences are SGHRS and YFSETQ. Trimming removed 0 bases at V and 3 bases at J, with 11 bases between. The CDR3 length is 15 residues. The CDR3 nucleotides are TGCGCCAGCAGCTTGGTGGGGGACGGGACAGATACGCAGTATTTT. Protein product: CASSLVGDGTDTQYF. The whole variable domain, filled in from reference TRBV5-1 and TRBJ2-3, reads KAGVTQTPRYLIKTRGQQVTLSCSPISGHRSVSWYQQTPGQGLQFLFEYFSETQRNKGNFPGRFSGRQFSNSRSEMNVSTLELGDSALYLCASSLVGDGTDTQYFGPGTRLTVL.

The chain joins TRBV20-1 to TRBJ2-3, with D perhaps assigned TRBD1 or TRBD2 (7 bases each). V was shortened by 3 bases and J by 9 bases, with 22 bases between the two germline ends. This CDR3 is built from 15 residues. Looked up from germline, CDR1 is DFQATT and CDR2 is SNEGSKA (reference sequence). CDR3 bases: TGCAGTGCTAGCGAAGGGGGCGGGGGAGCCAAAACGCAGTATTTT. This translates into CSASEGGGGAKTQYF.

The CDR3 nucleotides are TGCAGTGCTCCCAGACTAGCGGGGGGGCGAGATACGCAGTATTTT. It is translated as CSAPRLAGGRDTQYF. This chain joins TRBV20-1 and TRBJ2-3, with 14 bases aligning to TRBD2. With V trimmed by 5 bases and J by 5 bases, 6 bases remained unmatched. This CDR3 has 15 residues. Per germline, CDR1 DFQATT and CDR2 SNEGSKA (reference sequence).

This clonotype was detected only a few times. The rearrangement joins TRBV15 to TRBJ2-7; 8 nucleotides match TRBD2. V gave up 1 base and J gave up 2 bases; unmatched junction bases: 7. This CDR3 contains 16 residues. Germline CDR1 and CDR2: LNHNV and YYDKDF (reference sequence). The CDR3 sequence: CATSRGSAGGTYEQYF. The CDR3 DNA reads as TGTGCCACCAGCAGAGGTAGTGCGGGAGGAACCTACGAGCAGTACTTC.

V usage is TRBV6-5 and J usage is TRBJ1-1; D call uncertain. The germline gives CDR1 MNHEY, CDR2 SVGAGI. The length of the CDR3 is 14 residues. Trimming removed 0 bases from V and 4 bases from J, with 9 bases in between. The CDR3 here is CASSYSSVSTEAFF. CDR3 in DNA: TGTGCCAGCAGTTACTCGAGTGTGAGCACTGAAGCTTTCTTT.

This clonotype was counted only a few times. The chain combines TRBV5-1 with TRBJ2-3; 8 nucleotides match TRBD2. The ends lost 3 bases at V and 2 bases at J; junction bases unmatched: 2. The germline CDR1 and CDR2 sequences are SGHRS and YFSETQ. This CDR3 has 14 residues. CDR3 residues: CASSSAGATDTQYF. CDR3 bases: TGCGCCAGCAGCTCAGCGGGAGCCACAGATACGCAGTATTTT.

Only a few counts were recorded for this clonotype. The chain joins TRBV15 to TRBJ2-4, with D tentatively TRBD1 (6 bases). Germline V gene lookup returns CDR1 LNHNV and CDR2 YYDKDF (reference sequence). The CDR3 is made up of 21 amino acids. Between the trimmed V and J ends, which lost 0 bases and 3 bases, there was a span of 27 bases. CDR3 sequence (DNA): TGTGCCACCAGCAGAGATAAGGGAGACGGGACATCCTATTTTGGCAAAAACATTCAGTACTTC. Translation gives CATSRDKGDGTSYFGKNIQYF.

Only a few counts were recorded for this clonotype. This chain connects TRBV10-3 to TRBJ1-5, with 7 bases matching TRBD1. This CDR3 region has 17 residues. Unmatched junction bases numbered 5, after V lost 0 bases and J lost 0 bases. Germline CDR1 reads ENHRY; CDR2 reads SYGVKD. CDR3 in DNA: TGTGCCATCAGTGAGTCGCCGACAGGGAATAGCAATCAGCCCCAGCATTTT. Its protein is CAISESPTGNSNQPQHF.

This clonotype was seen ten or more times. The rearrangement uses TRBV12-3 or TRBV12-4 and TRBJ1-1, with D unresolved. The ends were cut back, 3 bases at V and 4 bases at J, with 12 bases in the middle. This CDR3 has 14 residues. The CDR3 coding sequence is TGTGCCAGCAGTTTGGAGGGTCGGAGCACTGAAGCTTTCTTT. This sequence encodes CASSLEGRSTEAFF.